This T cell receptor (beta chain) was recovered during a study of response to subunit inactivated influenza vaccine. TCRdb reprocessed the RT-PCR reads via MiXCR and lists one record per CDR3 protein. The sample includes some 800,000 distinct CDR3 sequences, around 20% of them seen just once. This clonotype was detected only a few times. Its antigen is not identified. V was cut by 1 base and J by 4 bases, with 16 bases left in between. Germline values: CDR1 LGHNA, CDR2 YSLEER. This CDR3 spans 16 amino acids. Overall study findings and caveats: That few new T cells are recruited by each seasonal influenza vaccination was the authors' suggestion.

The TCR originated in a middle-aged man who received an inactivated influenza vaccine. V gene TRBV4-3 combines with J gene TRBJ2-5, with a possible D match to TRBD2 (6 bases). The sequenced sample was PBMCs from blood, obtained more than 4 days after vaccination. The CDR3 nucleotides read TGCGCCAGCAGCCAAGTGGGAGGAGGCGGCGGAGAGACCCAGTACTTC. This translates into CASSQVGGGGGETQYF.